This T cell receptor (beta chain) was identified in a study of OX40 agonist ivuxolimab in advanced cancers. Study context: Males comprised about 84% of the group, whose mean age was approximately 61 years (range about 23 to 80). Study conclusions and caveats: Expanded clones were, on average, more numerous in CD8+ T cells than in CD4+.

Repertoires were generated with immunoSEQ multiplex PCR, while TCRdb's copy carries only in-frame clones and drops some. This sample has about 50,000 clones, with roughly 91% found just once. The CDR3 runs 12 residues. The germline CDR1 and CDR2 sequences are MNHEY and SVGAGI. V dropped 4 bases and J dropped 8; count of bases not matched to a gene: 4. Remarks on this clone: Its antigen is not identified.

Sampling of blood occurred at baseline, cycle 4 day 1, and cycle 7 day 1. The J gene is TRBJ1-2, the V gene TRBV6-5; 7 bases are shared with TRBD1. This TCR was sampled from an adult with an advanced solid tumor such as melanoma, head and neck, liver or kidney cancer. Specimen: CD4+ or CD8+ T cells sorted from blood, collected in a trial of the OX40 agonist ivuxolimab. CDR3 coding DNA: TGTGCCAGCAGTTTCACAGGGGACGGCTACACCTTC. The encoded protein is CASSFTGDGYTF.